This T cell receptor (beta chain) was found in a study of T cell changes during pregnancy in multiple sclerosis. Profiled with immunoSEQ multiplex PCR; TCRdb holds only in-frame clones, not every one. The table records about 52,000 clones, approximately 94% of them present only once. This CDR3 comprises 13 residues. V dropped 3 bases and J dropped 7; count of bases not matched to a gene: 5. Germline V CDR1 and CDR2: LNHNV, YYDKDF (reference sequence). The material sequenced was CD4+ T cells from peripheral blood mononuclear cells, taken before pregnancy. The sequence derives from a female donor with multiple sclerosis, enrolled in a pregnancy study. The chain employs TRBV15 and TRBJ2-7; 8 bases are shared with TRBD2. CDR3 amino acids: CATSSGRGGEQYF. The CDR3 DNA sequence: TGTGCCACCAGCAGCGGGAGGGGAGGGGAGCAGTACTTC.